This T cell receptor beta chain was retrieved from a study of cytomegalovirus exposure and HLA in healthy donors. On the study more broadly: Sequencing of about 179 million T cells in an earlier analysis found 100 million to 140 million unique TCR beta sequences. General study results and limits: Later analysis associated a missense DCLRE1C variant with TCR beta V- and J-gene trimming. In an earlier analysis, in some 500 donors, most V segments appeared productive either ~87% or ~30% of the time. In a later analysis, at a false discovery rate of 0.05, under 20,000 TCR beta sequences matched HLA alleles.

CDR1 is LNHDA, CDR2 SQIVND, per germline (reference sequence). The CDR3 spans 14 residues. V was pared by 4 bases and J by 5 bases, with 7 bases of the junction left unmatched. Primers included in the PCR were 60 Vbeta and 13 Jbeta primers. Profiled with immunoSEQ multiplex PCR; TCRdb holds only in-frame clones, not every one. The sample includes approximately 120,000 clones, approximately 80% of them seen just once. This clone was counted a single time. What it binds is unknown. Sequenced: PBMCs. The chain employs TRBV19 and TRBJ1-1, with TRBD1 identical over 7 bases. The sequence came from a man aged 50-60 years in good health and CMV-seronegative. CDR3 sequence reads: CASSTDYRGTEAFF. The CDR3 nucleotides are TGTGCCAGTAGTACGGATTACAGGGGAACTGAAGCTTTCTTT.